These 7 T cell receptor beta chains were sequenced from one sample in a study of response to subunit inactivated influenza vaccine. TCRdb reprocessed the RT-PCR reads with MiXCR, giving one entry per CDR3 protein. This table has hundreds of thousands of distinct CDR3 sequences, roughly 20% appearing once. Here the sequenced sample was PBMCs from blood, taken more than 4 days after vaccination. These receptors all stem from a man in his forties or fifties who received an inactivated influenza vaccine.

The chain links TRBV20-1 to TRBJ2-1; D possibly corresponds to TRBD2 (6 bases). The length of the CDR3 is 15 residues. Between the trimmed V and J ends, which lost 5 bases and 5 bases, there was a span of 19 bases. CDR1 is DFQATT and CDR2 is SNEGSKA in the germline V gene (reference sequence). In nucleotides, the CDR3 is TGCAGTGCTGACCCTGGGGCGCGGGGCCACAATGAGCAGTTCTTC. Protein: CSADPGARGHNEQFF.

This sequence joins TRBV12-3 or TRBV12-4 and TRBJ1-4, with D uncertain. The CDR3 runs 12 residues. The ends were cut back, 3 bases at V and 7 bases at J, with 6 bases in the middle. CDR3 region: CASSFGIEKLFF. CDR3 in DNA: TGTGCCAGCAGTTTCGGTATTGAAAAACTGTTTTTT.

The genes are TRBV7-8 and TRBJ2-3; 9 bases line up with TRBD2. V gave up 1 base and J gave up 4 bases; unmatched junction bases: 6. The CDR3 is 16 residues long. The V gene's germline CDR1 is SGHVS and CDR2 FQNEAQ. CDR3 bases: TGTGCCAGCAGCTTAGGCGCGGGGGGGAATTCAGATACGCAGTATTTT. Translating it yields CASSLGAGGNSDTQYF.

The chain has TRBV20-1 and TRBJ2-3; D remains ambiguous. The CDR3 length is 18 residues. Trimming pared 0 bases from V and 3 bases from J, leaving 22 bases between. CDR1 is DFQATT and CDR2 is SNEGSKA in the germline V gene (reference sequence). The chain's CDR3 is CSARDPADFEPETDTQYF. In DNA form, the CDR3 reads TGCAGTGCTAGAGACCCGGCAGACTTCGAACCGGAGACAGATACGCAGTATTTT.

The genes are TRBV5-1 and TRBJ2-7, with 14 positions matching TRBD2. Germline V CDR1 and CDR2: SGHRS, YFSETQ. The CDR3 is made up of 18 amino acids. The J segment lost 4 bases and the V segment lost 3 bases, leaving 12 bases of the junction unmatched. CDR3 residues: CASSYGAGLAGVNYEQYF. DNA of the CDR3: TGCGCCAGCAGCTACGGGGCGGGACTAGCGGGAGTGAATTACGAGCAGTACTTC.

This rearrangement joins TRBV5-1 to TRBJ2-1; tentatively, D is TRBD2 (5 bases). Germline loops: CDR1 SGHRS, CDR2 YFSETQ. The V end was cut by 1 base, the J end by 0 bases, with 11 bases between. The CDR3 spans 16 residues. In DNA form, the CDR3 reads TGCGCCAGCAGCTTGCAAGCGGTGAACTCCTACAATGAGCAGTTCTTC. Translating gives CASSLQAVNSYNEQFF.

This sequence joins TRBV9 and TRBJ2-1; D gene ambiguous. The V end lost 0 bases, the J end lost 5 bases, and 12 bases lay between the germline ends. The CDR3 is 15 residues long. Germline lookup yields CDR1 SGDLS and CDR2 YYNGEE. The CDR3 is CASSVGIRADNEQFF. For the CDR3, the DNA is TGTGCCAGCAGCGTAGGTATCCGGGCAGACAATGAGCAGTTCTTC.